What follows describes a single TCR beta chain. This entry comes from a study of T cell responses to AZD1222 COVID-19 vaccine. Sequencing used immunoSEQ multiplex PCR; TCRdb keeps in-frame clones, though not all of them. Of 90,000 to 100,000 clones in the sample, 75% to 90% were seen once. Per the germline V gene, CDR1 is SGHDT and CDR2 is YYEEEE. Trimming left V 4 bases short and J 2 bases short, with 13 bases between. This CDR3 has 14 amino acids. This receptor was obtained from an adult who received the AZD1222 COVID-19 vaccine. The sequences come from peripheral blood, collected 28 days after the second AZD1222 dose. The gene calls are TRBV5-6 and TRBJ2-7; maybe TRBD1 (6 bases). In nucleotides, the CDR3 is TGTGCCAGCAGCCCGGACAGACCTCCCTACGAGCAGTACTTC. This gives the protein CASSPDRPPYEQYF.